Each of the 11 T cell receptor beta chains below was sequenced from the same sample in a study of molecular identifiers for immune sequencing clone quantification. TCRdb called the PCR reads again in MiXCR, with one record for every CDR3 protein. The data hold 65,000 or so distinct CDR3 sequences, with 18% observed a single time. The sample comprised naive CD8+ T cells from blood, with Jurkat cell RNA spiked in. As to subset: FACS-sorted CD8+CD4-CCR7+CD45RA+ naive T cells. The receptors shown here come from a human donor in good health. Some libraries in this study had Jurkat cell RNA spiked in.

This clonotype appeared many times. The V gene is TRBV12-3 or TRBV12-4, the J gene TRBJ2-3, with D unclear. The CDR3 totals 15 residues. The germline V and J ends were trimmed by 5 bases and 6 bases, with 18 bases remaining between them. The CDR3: CASSTRPVLPDTQYF. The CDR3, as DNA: TGTGCCAGCAGTACGCGACCGGTCCTGCCGGATACGCAGTATTTT.

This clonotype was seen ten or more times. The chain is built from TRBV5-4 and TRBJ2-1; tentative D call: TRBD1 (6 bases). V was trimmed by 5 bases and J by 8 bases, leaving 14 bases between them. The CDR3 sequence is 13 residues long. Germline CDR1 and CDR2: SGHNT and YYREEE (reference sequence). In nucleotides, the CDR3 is TGTGCCAGCAGTTTCGGCAGGGGCTATGAGCAGTTCTTC. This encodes CASSFGRGYEQFF.

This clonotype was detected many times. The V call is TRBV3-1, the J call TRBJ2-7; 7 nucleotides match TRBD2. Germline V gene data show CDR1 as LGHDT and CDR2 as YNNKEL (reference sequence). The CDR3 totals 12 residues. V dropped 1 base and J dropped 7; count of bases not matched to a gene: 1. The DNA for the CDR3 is TGTGCCAGCAGCCAAGGGGACTATGAGCAGTACTTC. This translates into CASSQGDYEQYF.

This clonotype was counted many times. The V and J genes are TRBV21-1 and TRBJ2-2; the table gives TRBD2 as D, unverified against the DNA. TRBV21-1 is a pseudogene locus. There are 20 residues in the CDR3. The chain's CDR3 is CASSMTTGTRLPPGTGELFF. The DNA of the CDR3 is TGTGCCAGCAGCATGACTACCGGGACTAGACTTCCTCCGGGCACCGGGGAGCTGTTTTTT.

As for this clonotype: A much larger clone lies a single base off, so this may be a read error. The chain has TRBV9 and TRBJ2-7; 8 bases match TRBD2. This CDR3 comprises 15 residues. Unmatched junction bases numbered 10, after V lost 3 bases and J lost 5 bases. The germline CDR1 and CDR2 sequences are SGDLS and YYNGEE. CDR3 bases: TGTGCCAGCAGCGCCGGACTAGCTGGGACCCACGAGCAGTACTTC. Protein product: CASSAGLAGTHEQYF. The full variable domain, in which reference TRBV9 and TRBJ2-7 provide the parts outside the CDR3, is DSGVTQTPKHLITATGQRVTLRCSPRSGDLSVYWYQQSLDQGLQFLIQYYNGEERAKGNILERFSAQQFPDLHSELNLSSLELGDSALYFCASSAGLAGTHEQYFGPGTRLTVT.

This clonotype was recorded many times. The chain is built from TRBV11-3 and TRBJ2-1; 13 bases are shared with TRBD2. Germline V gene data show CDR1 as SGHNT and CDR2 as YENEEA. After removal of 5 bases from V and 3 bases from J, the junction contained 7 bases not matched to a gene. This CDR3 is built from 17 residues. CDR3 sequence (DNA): TGTGCCAGCAGCCCCGGGACTAGCGGGATTGTCTACAATGAGCAGTTCTTC. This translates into CASSPGTSGIVYNEQFF.

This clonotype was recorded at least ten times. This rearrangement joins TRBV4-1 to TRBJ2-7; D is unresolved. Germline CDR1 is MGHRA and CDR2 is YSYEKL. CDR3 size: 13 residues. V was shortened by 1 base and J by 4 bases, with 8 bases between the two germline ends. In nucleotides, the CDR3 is TGCGCCAGCAGCCAAGGTACACCGTACGAGCAGTACTTC. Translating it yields CASSQGTPYEQYF.

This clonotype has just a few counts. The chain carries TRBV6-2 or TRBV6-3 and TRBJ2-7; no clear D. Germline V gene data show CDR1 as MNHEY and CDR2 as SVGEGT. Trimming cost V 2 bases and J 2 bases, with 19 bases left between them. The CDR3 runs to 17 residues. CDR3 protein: CASSYKPPRTSPYEQYF. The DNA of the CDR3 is TGTGCCAGCAGTTACAAGCCTCCGAGGACCAGTCCCTACGAGCAGTACTTC.

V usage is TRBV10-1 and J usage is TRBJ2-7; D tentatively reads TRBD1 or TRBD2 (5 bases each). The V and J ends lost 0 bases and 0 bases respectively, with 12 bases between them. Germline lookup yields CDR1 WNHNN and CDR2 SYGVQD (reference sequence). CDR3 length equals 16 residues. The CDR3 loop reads CASSESWGTSSYEQYF. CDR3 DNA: TGCGCCAGCAGTGAGTCATGGGGGACCAGCTCCTACGAGCAGTACTTC.

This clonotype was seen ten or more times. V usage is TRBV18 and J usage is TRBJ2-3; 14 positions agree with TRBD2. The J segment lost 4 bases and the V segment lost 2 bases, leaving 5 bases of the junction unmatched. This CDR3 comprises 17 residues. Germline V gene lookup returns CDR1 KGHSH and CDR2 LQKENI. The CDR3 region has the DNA TGTGCCAGCTCACCAAAGGGACTAGCGGGAGTCTCAGATACGCAGTATTTT. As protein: CASSPKGLAGVSDTQYF.

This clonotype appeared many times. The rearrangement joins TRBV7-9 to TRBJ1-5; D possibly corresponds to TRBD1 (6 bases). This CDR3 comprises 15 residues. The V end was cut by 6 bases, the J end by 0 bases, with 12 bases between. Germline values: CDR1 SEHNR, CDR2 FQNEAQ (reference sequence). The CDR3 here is CASSLGGNSNQPQHF. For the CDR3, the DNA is TGTGCCAGCAGTCTAGGGGGGAATAGCAATCAGCCCCAGCATTTT.